The 2 T cell receptor beta chains below come from one sample, sequenced in a study of blood T cell repertoires in COVID-19. The data were produced by immunoSEQ multiplex PCR, yet TCRdb's version contains in-frame clones alone and is incomplete. The sample includes roughly 290,000 clones, under 85% of them seen just once. Sequenced sample: peripheral blood. Receptors originate from a human donor with COVID-19, enrolled during active disease. The donor label of this sample is uncertain.

V gene TRBV28 combines with J gene TRBJ1-4; 7 bases map to TRBD1. The CDR3 extends over 13 amino acids. V lost 9 bases and J lost 5; bases outside the gene matches: 6. Germline V gene data show CDR1 as MDHEN and CDR2 as SYDVKM. The CDR3: CASVQGFNEKLFF. The CDR3 DNA is TGTGCCAGTGTACAGGGGTTCAATGAAAAACTGTTTTTT.

This clone was counted at least ten times. This chain joins TRBV7-8 and TRBJ1-1; 8 nucleotides align to TRBD1. Germline assignment: CDR1 SGHVS and CDR2 FQNEAQ. The CDR3 contains 15 residues. V lost 6 bases, J lost 1 base, and 7 bases stayed unmatched. The CDR3 here is CASSRPGTGNTEAFF. As DNA, the CDR3 is TGTGCCAGCAGTCGTCCCGGGACAGGGAACACTGAAGCTTTCTTT. The entire variable domain, with the rest obtained from reference TRBV7-8 and TRBJ1-1, is as follows: GAGVSQSPRYKVAKRGQDVALRCDPISGHVSLFWYQQALGQGPEFLTYFQNEAQLDKSGLPSDRFFAERPEGSVSTLKIQRTQQEDSAVYLCASSRPGTGNTEAFFGQGTRLTVV.